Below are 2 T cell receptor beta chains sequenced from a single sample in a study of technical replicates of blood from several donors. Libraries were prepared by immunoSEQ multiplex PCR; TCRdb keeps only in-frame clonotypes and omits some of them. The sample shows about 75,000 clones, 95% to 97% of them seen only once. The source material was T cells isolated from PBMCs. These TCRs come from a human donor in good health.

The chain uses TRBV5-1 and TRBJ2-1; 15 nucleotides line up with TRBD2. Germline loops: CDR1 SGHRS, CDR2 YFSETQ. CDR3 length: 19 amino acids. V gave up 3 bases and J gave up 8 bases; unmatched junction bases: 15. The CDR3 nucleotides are TGCGCCAGCAGCTCGACGGGGACTAGCGGGAGGCTTGTAAGTGATGAGCAGTTCTTC. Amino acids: CASSSTGTSGRLVSDEQFF.

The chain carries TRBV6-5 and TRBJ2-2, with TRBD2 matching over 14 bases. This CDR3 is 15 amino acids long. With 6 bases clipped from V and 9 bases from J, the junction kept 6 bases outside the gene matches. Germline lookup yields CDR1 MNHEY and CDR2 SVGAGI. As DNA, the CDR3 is TGTGCCAGCAGACTGGGGACTAGCGGGAGCAGGGAGCTGTTTTTT. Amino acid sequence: CASRLGTSGSRELFF.